This T cell receptor beta chain was recovered during a study of shared clonotypes between healthy human individuals. Looking at the study overall: Samples came from a couple of female and a few male donors aged 18 to 49.

Each donor was a Caucasian adult residing in Nashville, Tennessee. Division of CD4+ cells produced a CD45RA+ naive subset and a CD45RA-negative memory subset. Study conclusions and caveats: Non-shared clonotypes showed lower generation probabilities than clonotypes common to all four donors.

About this clone itself: The antigen is not known.

Sequencing was performed with immunoSEQ multiplex PCR; in TCRdb, only in-frame clones are kept and a portion is missing. The sample holds around 700,000 clones, around 67% seen once. Material: memory CD4+ T cells sorted from blood. As to subset: CD45RA-negative fraction. The receptor was derived from a woman aged 25 to 39 in good health.

The CDR3 region is CASSPLRDGNTEAFF. The CDR3 nucleotides are TGCGCCAGCAGCCCCCTCAGGGACGGGAACACTGAAGCTTTCTTT. The chain joins TRBV5-1 to TRBJ1-1; D possibly corresponds to TRBD1 (5 bases). The CDR3 extends over 15 amino acids. V was clipped by 4 bases and J by 1 base, with 14 bases between them. Germline CDR1 reads SGHRS; CDR2 reads YFSETQ.